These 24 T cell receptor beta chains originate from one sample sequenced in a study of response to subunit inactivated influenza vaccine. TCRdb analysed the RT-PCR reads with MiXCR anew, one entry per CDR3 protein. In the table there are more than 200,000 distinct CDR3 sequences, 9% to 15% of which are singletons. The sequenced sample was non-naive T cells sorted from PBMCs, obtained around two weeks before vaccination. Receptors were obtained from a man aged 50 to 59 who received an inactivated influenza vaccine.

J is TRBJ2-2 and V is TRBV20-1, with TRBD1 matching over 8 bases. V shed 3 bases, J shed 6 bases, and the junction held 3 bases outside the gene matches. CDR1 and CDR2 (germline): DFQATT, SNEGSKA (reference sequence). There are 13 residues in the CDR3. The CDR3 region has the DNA TGCAGTGCTAGCGAGACAGGGGCCGGGGAGCTGTTTTTT. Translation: CSASETGAGELFF.

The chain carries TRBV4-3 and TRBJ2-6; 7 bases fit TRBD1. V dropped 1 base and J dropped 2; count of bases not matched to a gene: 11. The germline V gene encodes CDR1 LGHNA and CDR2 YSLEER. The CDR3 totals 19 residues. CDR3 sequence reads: CASSQARGTFEAGANVLTF. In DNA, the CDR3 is TGCGCCAGCAGCCAAGCCAGGGGGACCTTCGAAGCTGGGGCCAACGTCCTGACTTTC.

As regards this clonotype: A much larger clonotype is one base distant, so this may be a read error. DNA of the CDR3: TGTGCCAGCAGCCCCTGGACTAGCTCCAGGGAGCTGTTTTTT. Protein product: CASSPWTSSRELFF. The chain recombines TRBV7-2 with TRBJ2-2; TRBD2 matches 8 bases. This CDR3 contains 14 residues. Unmatched junction bases numbered 8, after V lost 5 bases and J lost 9 bases. Germline CDR1 and CDR2: SGHTA and FQGNSA.

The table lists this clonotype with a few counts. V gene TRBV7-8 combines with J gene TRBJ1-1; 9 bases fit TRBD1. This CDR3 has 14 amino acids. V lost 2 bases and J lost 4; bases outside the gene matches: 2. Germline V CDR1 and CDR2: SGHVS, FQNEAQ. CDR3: CASSLLDRGTEAFF. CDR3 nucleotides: TGTGCCAGCAGCTTACTGGACAGGGGCACTGAAGCTTTCTTT.

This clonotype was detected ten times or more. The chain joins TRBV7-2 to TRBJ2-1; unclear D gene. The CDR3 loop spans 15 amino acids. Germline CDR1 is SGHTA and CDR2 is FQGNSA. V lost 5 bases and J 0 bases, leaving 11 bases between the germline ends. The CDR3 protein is CASSQAYSSYNEQFF. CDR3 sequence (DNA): TGTGCCAGCAGCCAAGCCTATAGCTCCTACAATGAGCAGTTCTTC.

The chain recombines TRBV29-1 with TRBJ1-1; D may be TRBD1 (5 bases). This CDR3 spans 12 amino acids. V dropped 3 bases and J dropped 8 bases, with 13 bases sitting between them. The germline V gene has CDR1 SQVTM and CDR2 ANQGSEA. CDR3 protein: CSVDFGRTEAFF. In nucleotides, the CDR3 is TGCAGCGTTGATTTTGGACGGACAGAAGCTTTCTTT.

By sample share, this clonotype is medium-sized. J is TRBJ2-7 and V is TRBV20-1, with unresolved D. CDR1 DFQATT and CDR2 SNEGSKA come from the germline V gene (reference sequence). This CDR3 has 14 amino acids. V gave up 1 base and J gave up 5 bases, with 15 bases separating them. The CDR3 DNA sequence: TGCAGTGCTAGAGGTGGGTTGGCCATCCACGAGCAGTACTTC. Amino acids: CSARGGLAIHEQYF.

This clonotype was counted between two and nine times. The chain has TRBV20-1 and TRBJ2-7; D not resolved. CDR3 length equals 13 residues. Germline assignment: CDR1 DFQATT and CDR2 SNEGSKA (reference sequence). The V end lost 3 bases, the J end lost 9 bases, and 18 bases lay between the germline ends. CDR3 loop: CSASEEGAVGQYF. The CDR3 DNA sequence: TGCAGTGCTAGCGAGGAAGGAGCTGTAGGGCAGTACTTC.

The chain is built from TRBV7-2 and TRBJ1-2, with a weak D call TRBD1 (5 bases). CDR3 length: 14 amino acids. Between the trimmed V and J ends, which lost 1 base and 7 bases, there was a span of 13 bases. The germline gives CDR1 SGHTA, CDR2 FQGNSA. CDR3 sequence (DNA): TGTGCCAGCAGCTTAGGGGACGCCCGATCTGGCTACACCTTC. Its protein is CASSLGDARSGYTF.

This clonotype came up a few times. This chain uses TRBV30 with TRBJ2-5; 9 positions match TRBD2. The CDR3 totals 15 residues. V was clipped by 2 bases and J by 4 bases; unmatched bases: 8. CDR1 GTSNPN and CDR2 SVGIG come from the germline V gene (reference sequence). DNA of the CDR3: TGTGCCTGGAGTCGGCTAAGCGGGGGGCTAGAGACCCAGTACTTC. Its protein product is CAWSRLSGGLETQYF.

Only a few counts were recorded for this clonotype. CDR3 sequence: CASSHDRVPNTEAFF. The CDR3 DNA sequence: TGTGCCAGCAGTCATGACAGGGTCCCGAACACTGAAGCTTTCTTT. The chain employs TRBV6-1 and TRBJ1-1; 7 bases agree with TRBD1. The CDR3 is made up of 15 amino acids. The V gene's germline CDR1 is MNHNS and CDR2 SASEGT. V gave up 5 bases and J gave up 1 base; unmatched junction bases: 7.

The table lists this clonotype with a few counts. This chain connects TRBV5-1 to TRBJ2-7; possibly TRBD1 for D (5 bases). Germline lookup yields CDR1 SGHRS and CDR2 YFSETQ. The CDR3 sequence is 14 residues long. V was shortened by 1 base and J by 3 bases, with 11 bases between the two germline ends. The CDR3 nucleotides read TGCGCCAGCAGCTTGTCCGCAGGGCGCTACGAGCAGTACTTC. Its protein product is CASSLSAGRYEQYF.

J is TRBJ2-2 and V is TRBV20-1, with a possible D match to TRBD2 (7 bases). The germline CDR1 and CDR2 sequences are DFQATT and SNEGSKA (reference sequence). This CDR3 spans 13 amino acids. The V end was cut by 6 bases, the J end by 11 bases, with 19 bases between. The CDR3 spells CSAPGPGGTELFF. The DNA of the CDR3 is TGCAGTGCACCTGGTCCGGGGGGCACCGAGCTGTTTTTT.

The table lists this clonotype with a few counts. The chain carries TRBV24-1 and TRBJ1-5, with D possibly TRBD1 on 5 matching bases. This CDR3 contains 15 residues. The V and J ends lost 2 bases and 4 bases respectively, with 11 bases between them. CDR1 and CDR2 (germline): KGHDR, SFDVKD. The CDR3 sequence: CATSDSWGSNQPQHF. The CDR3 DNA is TGTGCCACCAGTGATTCCTGGGGCTCGAATCAGCCCCAGCATTTT.

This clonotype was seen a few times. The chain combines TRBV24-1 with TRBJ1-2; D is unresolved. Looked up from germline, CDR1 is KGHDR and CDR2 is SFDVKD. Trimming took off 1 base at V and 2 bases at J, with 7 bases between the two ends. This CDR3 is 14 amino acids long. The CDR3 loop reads CATSDFDSNYGYTF. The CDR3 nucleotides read TGTGCCACCAGTGATTTCGACTCCAACTATGGCTACACCTTC.

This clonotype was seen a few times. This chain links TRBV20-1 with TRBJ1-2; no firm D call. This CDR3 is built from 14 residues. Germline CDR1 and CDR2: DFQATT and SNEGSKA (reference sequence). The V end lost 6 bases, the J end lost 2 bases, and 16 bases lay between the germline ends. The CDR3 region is CSAQNTVNNYGYTF. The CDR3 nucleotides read TGCAGTGCCCAGAACACAGTGAACAACTATGGCTACACCTTC.

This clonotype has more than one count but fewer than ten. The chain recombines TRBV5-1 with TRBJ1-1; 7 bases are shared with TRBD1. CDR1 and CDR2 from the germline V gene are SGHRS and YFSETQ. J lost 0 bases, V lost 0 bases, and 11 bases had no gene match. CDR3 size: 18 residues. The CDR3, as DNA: TGCGCCAGCAGCTTGGCCCGGGACAGCAAGACAATGAACACTGAAGCTTTCTTT. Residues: CASSLARDSKTMNTEAFF.

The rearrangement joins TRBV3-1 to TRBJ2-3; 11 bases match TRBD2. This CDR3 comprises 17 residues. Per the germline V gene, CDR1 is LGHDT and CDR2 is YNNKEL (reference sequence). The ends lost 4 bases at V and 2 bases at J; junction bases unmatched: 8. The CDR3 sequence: CASSLYLAGGNTDTQYF. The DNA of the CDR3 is TGTGCCAGCAGCCTCTACTTAGCGGGAGGGAACACAGATACGCAGTATTTT.

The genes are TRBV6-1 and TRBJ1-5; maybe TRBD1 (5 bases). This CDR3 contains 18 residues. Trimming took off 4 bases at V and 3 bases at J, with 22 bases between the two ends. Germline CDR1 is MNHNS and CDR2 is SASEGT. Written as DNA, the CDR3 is TGTGCCAGCAGTGGGTGGAGCTGGGACCCCATCCTCAATCAGCCCCAGCATTTT. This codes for CASSGWSWDPILNQPQHF.

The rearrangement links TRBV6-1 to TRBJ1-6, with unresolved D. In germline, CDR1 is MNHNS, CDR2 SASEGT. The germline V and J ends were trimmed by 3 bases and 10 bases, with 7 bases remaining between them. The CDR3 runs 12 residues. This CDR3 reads CASSEGYSPLHF. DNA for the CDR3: TGTGCCAGCAGTGAGGGGTACTCACCCCTCCACTTT.

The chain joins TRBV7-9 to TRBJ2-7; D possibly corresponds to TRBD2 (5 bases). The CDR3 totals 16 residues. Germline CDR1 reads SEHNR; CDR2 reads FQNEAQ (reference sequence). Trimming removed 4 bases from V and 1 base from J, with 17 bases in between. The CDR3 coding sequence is TGTGCCAGCAGCTCCCGCAGAGGCGGGCCGTCCTACGAGCAGTACTTC. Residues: CASSSRRGGPSYEQYF. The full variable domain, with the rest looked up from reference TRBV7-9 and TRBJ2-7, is DTGVSQNPRHKITKRGQNVTFRCDPISEHNRLYWYRQTLGQGPEFLTYFQNEAQLEKSRLLSDRFSAERPKGSFSTLEIQRTEQGDSAMYLCASSSRRGGPSYEQYFGPGTRLTVT.

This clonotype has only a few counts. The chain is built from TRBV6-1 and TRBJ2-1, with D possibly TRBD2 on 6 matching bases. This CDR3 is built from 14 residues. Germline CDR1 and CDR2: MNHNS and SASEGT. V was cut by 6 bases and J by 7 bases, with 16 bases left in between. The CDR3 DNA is TGTGCCAGCAGCCCCGGGACTCGACGGAATGAGCAGTTCTTC. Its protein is CASSPGTRRNEQFF.

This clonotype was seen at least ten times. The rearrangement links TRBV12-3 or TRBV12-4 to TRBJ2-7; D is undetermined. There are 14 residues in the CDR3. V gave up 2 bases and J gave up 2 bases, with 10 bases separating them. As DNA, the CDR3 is TGTGCCAGCAGTTTATTTGGGTCCACCTACGAGCAGTACTTC. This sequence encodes CASSLFGSTYEQYF.

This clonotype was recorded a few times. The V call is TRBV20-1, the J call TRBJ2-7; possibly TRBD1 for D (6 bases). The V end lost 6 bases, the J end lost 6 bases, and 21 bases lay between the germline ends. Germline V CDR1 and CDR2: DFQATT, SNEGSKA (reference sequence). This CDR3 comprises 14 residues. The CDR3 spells CSAGAGARGPEQYF. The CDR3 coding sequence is TGCAGTGCGGGGGCCGGGGCCCGGGGCCCCGAGCAGTACTTC.